The 27 T cell receptor beta chains listed next were all sequenced from one sample in a study of blood T cell repertoires in COVID-19. Only in-frame clones appear in the TCRdb table, and some are missing; sequencing was by immunoSEQ multiplex PCR. The sample contains 95,000 to 150,000 clones, around three quarters of which appear only once. The specimen was peripheral blood. The receptors here all came from a man aged 60 to 69 with active or convalescent COVID-19.

This chain links TRBV15 with TRBJ2-6; 10 bases are a match to TRBD2. The CDR3 has 19 amino acids. The germline CDR1 and CDR2 sequences are LNHNV and YYDKDF (reference sequence). J lost 2 bases, V lost 6 bases, and 13 bases had no gene match. The DNA for the CDR3 is TGTGCCACCAGTGGCCGGCCGAGAGCGGGAGGGCCTGGGGCCAACGTCCTGACTTTC. This gives the protein CATSGRPRAGGPGANVLTF.

This sequence joins TRBV5-1 and TRBJ1-1, with D possibly TRBD1 on 6 matching bases. In germline, CDR1 is SGHRS, CDR2 YFSETQ. Trimming left V 0 bases short and J 5 bases short, with 11 bases between. This CDR3 has 14 amino acids. CDR3 nucleotide sequence: TGCGCCAGCAGCTTGGAGCAGGGGTGGACTGAAGCTTTCTTT. Protein: CASSLEQGWTEAFF.

The rearrangement joins TRBV18 to TRBJ1-5, with 7 bases lining up with TRBD1. Germline V gene sequence: CDR1 KGHSH, CDR2 LQKENI. The CDR3 runs 13 residues. V lost 6 bases, J lost 4 bases, and 3 bases stayed unmatched. CDR3 residues: CASSTGMNQPQHF. CDR3 DNA sequence: TGTGCCAGCTCGACAGGGATGAATCAGCCCCAGCATTTT.

This clone was found once. The chain is built from TRBV12-3 or TRBV12-4 and TRBJ2-7, with no clear D. Trimming took 4 bases from V and 7 from J, leaving 14 bases between them. CDR3 length: 13 residues. The CDR3 region has the DNA TGTGCCAGCAGTTATAAGGCGGCGAGGGAGCAGTACTTC. Its translation is CASSYKAAREQYF.

The V call is TRBV19, the J call TRBJ1-5; D perhaps matches TRBD1 (6 bases). Germline loops: CDR1 LNHDA, CDR2 SQIVND (reference sequence). The CDR3 length is 14 residues. Trimming took off 4 bases at V and 3 bases at J, with 10 bases between the two ends. CDR3 sequence: CASSTTGNNQPQHF. For the CDR3, the DNA is TGTGCCAGTAGTACGACAGGCAACAATCAGCCCCAGCATTTT.

The chain uses TRBV10-3 and TRBJ2-5, with 8 bases aligning to TRBD1. CDR3 length equals 14 residues. Per germline, CDR1 ENHRY and CDR2 SYGVKD. V dropped 3 bases and J dropped 3; count of bases not matched to a gene: 3. CDR3 DNA: TGTGCCATCAGTGAAGACAGGGGAGAAGAGACCCAGTACTTC. Translated, it gives CAISEDRGEETQYF.

The chain employs TRBV5-6 and TRBJ2-3; 11 nucleotides match TRBD1. CDR3 length equals 16 residues. Germline CDR1 is SGHDT and CDR2 is YYEEEE. V was pared by 4 bases and J by 5 bases, with 9 bases of the junction left unmatched. Here the CDR3 reads CASSPGGQGVRDTQYF. The CDR3 nucleotides are TGTGCCAGCAGCCCCGGGGGACAGGGGGTGAGAGATACGCAGTATTTT.

The V and J genes are TRBV13 and TRBJ1-1, with a possible D match to TRBD1 (5 bases). CDR3 length: 14 amino acids. The germline V gene has CDR1 PRHDT and CDR2 FYEKMQ (reference sequence). Trimming took off 5 bases at V and 5 bases at J, with 15 bases between the two ends. This CDR3 is CASSPRQMRTEAFF. The DNA of the CDR3 is TGTGCCAGCAGCCCAAGACAGATGCGGACTGAAGCTTTCTTT.

The chain combines TRBV29-1 with TRBJ1-2; the D gene is possibly TRBD1 (6 bases). CDR3 length: 13 amino acids. The V and J ends lost 3 bases and 0 bases respectively, with 8 bases between them. Germline CDR1 SQVTM, CDR2 ANQGSEA. CDR3 DNA sequence: TGCAGCGTTGATAACAGGGCTAACTATGGCTACACCTTC. Protein: CSVDNRANYGYTF. Using reference TRBV29-1 and TRBJ1-2 for the parts outside the CDR3, the full variable domain is SAVISQKPSRDICQRGTSLTIQCQVDSQVTMMFWYRQQPGQSLTLIATANQGSEATYESGFVIDKFPISRPNLTFSTLTVSNMSPEDSSIYLCSVDNRANYGYTFGSGTRLTVV.

The chain joins TRBV5-8 to TRBJ1-2, with 11 bases aligning to TRBD1. This CDR3 is 16 amino acids long. Germline CDR1 is SGHTS and CDR2 is YDEGEE. With 5 bases clipped from V and 4 bases from J, the junction kept 10 bases outside the gene matches. The CDR3 region has the DNA TGTGCCAGCAGTCAGGACAGGGGGCGCAGGAGCTATGGCTACACCTTC. Its protein product is CASSQDRGRRSYGYTF.

The chain employs TRBV9 and TRBJ2-7; tentatively, D is TRBD2 (6 bases). Looked up from germline, CDR1 is SGDLS and CDR2 is YYNGEE. V was shortened by 3 bases and J by 2 bases, with 9 bases between the two germline ends. The CDR3 has 13 residues. DNA of the CDR3: TGTGCCAGCAGCGGCGGGGCCACCTACGAGCAGTACTTC. Translation: CASSGGATYEQYF.

This chain joins TRBV27 and TRBJ2-7, with D possibly matching TRBD2 (5 bases). V shed 1 base and J shed 5 bases, with 12 bases lying between them. The CDR3 consists of 14 residues. Germline assignment: CDR1 MNHEY and CDR2 SMNVEV (reference sequence). CDR3 region: CASSLFSSLDEQYF. DNA for the CDR3: TGTGCCAGCAGTTTATTCTCTAGCCTAGACGAGCAGTACTTC.

The V and J genes are TRBV18 and TRBJ1-1; 9 bases map to TRBD1. This CDR3 spans 14 amino acids. Germline lookup yields CDR1 KGHSH and CDR2 LQKENI. V shed 6 bases and J 4 bases; nucleotides not matched to a gene: 6. The CDR3 reads CASSQTGGFTEAFF. The CDR3 DNA sequence: TGTGCCAGCTCCCAAACAGGGGGCTTCACTGAAGCTTTCTTT.

For the CDR3, the DNA is TGTGCCAGCAGCTTTACTAGGGATGGGATGCAGTTCTTC. This gives the protein CASSFTRDGMQFF. The chain carries TRBV7-3 and TRBJ2-1; a possible D gene is TRBD2 (5 bases). Trimming cost V 3 bases and J 12 bases, with 15 bases left between them. The CDR3 length is 13 residues. Germline CDR1 is SGHTA and CDR2 is FQGTGA.

The chain couples TRBV7-2 to TRBJ2-1, with D possibly being TRBD2 (5 bases). This CDR3 comprises 15 residues. Germline V gives CDR1 SGHTA, CDR2 FQGNSA. V lost 0 bases and J 8 bases, leaving 14 bases between the germline ends. The CDR3 spells CASSLAASLYHEQFF. The CDR3, as DNA: TGTGCCAGCAGCTTAGCGGCTAGCCTTTACCATGAGCAGTTCTTC. Supplemented by reference TRBV7-2 and TRBJ2-1, the full variable domain reads GAGVSQSPSNKVTEKGKDVELRCDPISGHTALYWYRQSLGQGLEFLIYFQGNSAPDKSGLPSDRFSAERTGGSVSTLTIQRTQQEDSAVYLCASSLAASLYHEQFFGPGTRLTVL.

This clone was found once. The V and J genes are TRBV7-3 and TRBJ2-3; the match to TRBD2 covers 11 bases. The germline gives CDR1 SGHTA, CDR2 FQGTGA. This CDR3 contains 16 residues. The trim removed 5 bases at V and 2 bases at J, leaving 6 bases unmatched. This CDR3 is CASSRTSGRLTDTQYF. The CDR3 DNA sequence: TGTGCCAGCAGCCGGACTAGCGGGCGCCTCACAGATACGCAGTATTTT.

This clone was seen just once. The genes are TRBV4-2 and TRBJ2-7; 8 nucleotides align to TRBD2. V shed 1 base, J shed 4 bases, and the junction held 6 bases outside the gene matches. The CDR3 runs to 15 residues. Germline V gene lookup returns CDR1 LGHNA and CDR2 YNFKEQ. The CDR3 here is CASSQGSGSGYEQYF. The CDR3 DNA follows: TGTGCCAGCAGCCAAGGAAGCGGGAGTGGTTACGAGCAGTACTTC.

This chain links TRBV11-2 with TRBJ2-5; 8 positions match TRBD2. The CDR3 loop spans 18 amino acids. V gave up 2 bases and J gave up 3 bases; unmatched junction bases: 14. CDR1 SGHAT and CDR2 FQNNGV come from the germline V gene. DNA of the CDR3: TGTGCCAGCAGCTTAATCAGGGGTCGTACTAGCGGAGAAGAGACCCAGTACTTC. Amino acid sequence: CASSLIRGRTSGEETQYF. Full variable domain (remainder filled in from reference TRBV11-2 and TRBJ2-5): EAGVAQSPRYKIIEKRQSVAFWCNPISGHATLYWYQQILGQGPKLLIQFQNNGVVDDSQLPKDRFSAERLKGVDSTLKIQPAKLEDSAVYLCASSLIRGRTSGEETQYFGPGTRLLVL.

The chain employs TRBV28 and TRBJ1-1; tentatively, D is TRBD1 (6 bases). Germline V lookup: CDR1 MDHEN, CDR2 SYDVKM. Trimming pared 11 bases from V and 5 bases from J, leaving 12 bases between. The CDR3 covers 11 residues. This CDR3 reads CAAKRGTEAFF. CDR3 in DNA: TGTGCCGCGAAAAGGGGGACTGAAGCTTTCTTT.

The chain couples TRBV20-1 to TRBJ1-2; D is uncertain. V was shortened by 2 bases and J by 4 bases, with 5 bases between the two germline ends. The CDR3 is 11 residues long. Germline V CDR1 and CDR2: DFQATT, SNEGSKA (reference sequence). The CDR3 region has the DNA TGCAGTGCTAGACAGGCCTATGGCTACACCTTC. It codes for CSARQAYGYTF.

The V and J genes are TRBV7-2 and TRBJ2-3; D remains ambiguous. This CDR3 has 14 residues. Deletions cut 0 bases from V and 6 bases from J, with 10 bases between. CDR1 and CDR2 from the germline V gene are SGHTA and FQGNSA. CDR3 protein: CASSLALFVDTQYF. CDR3 nucleotides: TGTGCCAGCAGCTTAGCGTTGTTCGTGGATACGCAGTATTTT.

The gene calls are TRBV24-1 and TRBJ2-1, with a possible D match to TRBD1 (7 bases). With 5 bases removed from V and 2 bases from J, the gap between germline ends came to 12 bases. Germline V gene lookup returns CDR1 KGHDR and CDR2 SFDVKD. The CDR3 runs 15 residues. The CDR3 sequence: CATSVEGAPYNEQFF. In nucleotides, the CDR3 is TGTGCCACCAGTGTGGAGGGGGCCCCCTACAATGAGCAGTTCTTC.

CDR3 in amino acids: CASSAGGQGDPDTQYF. The CDR3, as DNA: TGTGCCAGCAGCGCCGGGGGACAGGGGGACCCAGATACGCAGTATTTT. This chain links TRBV7-3 with TRBJ2-3; 11 nucleotides agree with TRBD1. The V gene's germline CDR1 is SGHTA and CDR2 FQGTGA. The CDR3 has 16 amino acids. Trimming cost V 5 bases and J 4 bases; bases outside gene matches: 8. The variable domain in full, with the rest retrieved from reference TRBV7-3 and TRBJ2-3, is GAGVSQTPSNKVTEKGKYVELRCDPISGHTALYWYRQSLGQGPEFLIYFQGTGAADDSGLPNDRFFAVRPEGSVSTLKIQRTERGDSAVYLCASSAGGQGDPDTQYFGPGTRLTVL.

This sequence joins TRBV18 and TRBJ2-7; weak D call: TRBD2 (5 bases). V was cut by 5 bases and J by 2 bases, with 16 bases left in between. From germline, CDR1 is KGHSH and CDR2 LQKENI. The CDR3 sequence is 15 residues long. CDR3 sequence reads: CASSADFQGTYEQYF. The CDR3 coding sequence is TGTGCCAGCTCAGCGGACTTTCAAGGCACCTACGAGCAGTACTTC.

The chain employs TRBV6-6 and TRBJ1-4; D call uncertain. Trimming pared 5 bases from V and 7 bases from J, leaving 11 bases between. Germline V gene lookup returns CDR1 MNHNY and CDR2 SVGAGI (reference sequence). The CDR3 runs to 13 residues. CDR3 region: CASSRSYGEKLFF. The CDR3 DNA reads as TGTGCCAGCAGTCGGAGCTACGGTGAAAAACTGTTTTTT.

The chain employs TRBV7-6 and TRBJ1-1; 7 bases are a match to TRBD1. Germline V gene lookup returns CDR1 SGHVS and CDR2 FNYEAQ. This CDR3 is built from 14 residues. Trimming cost V 4 bases and J 5 bases; bases outside gene matches: 7. CDR3 DNA: TGTGCCAGCAGCTCACGACAGGGAAAGACTGAAGCTTTCTTT. Translated, it gives CASSSRQGKTEAFF.

The table lists this clone with a few counts. The rearrangement links TRBV7-9 to TRBJ1-6; TRBD1 is a possible D gene (5 bases). The germline CDR1 and CDR2 sequences are SEHNR and FQNEAQ (reference sequence). V was pared by 5 bases and J by 5 bases, with 13 bases between. This CDR3 is 15 amino acids long. CDR3 region: CASSPDTLNNSPLHF. In DNA, the CDR3 is TGTGCCAGCAGCCCGGACACCCTCAATAATTCACCCCTCCACTTT.